This T cell receptor beta chain was sequenced in a study of molecular identifiers for immune sequencing clone quantification (dated by TCRdb to between 2017 and 2018). About the full investigation: For a replicate experiment, RNA from around 20,000 or 99,000 naive CD8 T cells was divided into five aliquots, of which four were sequenced. This methods study benchmarked molecular-identifier clustering-based TCR repertoire sequencing (MIDCIRS) and TCR RNA copy counting, using CD8 T cells to do so. Results the study describes overall, beyond this receptor: Modeling gave about three recovered TCR RNA copies per cell versus 7.5 to 10 by digital PCR, implying around 31% capture efficiency. Clones above 20 RNA copies held over 99% of molecules in CMV-specific effector cells but under 1% in naive cells. The naive libraries included spiked-in Jurkat TCR RNA (about ten copies' worth), and this Jurkat TCR RNA is not part of the donor repertoire. When barcode sub-clustering was omitted, TCR diversity was inflated by chimeric consensus sequences, with chimeras reaching as high as 47%. Highly expanded clone sizes could be underestimated if identical TCR molecules share a barcode. Even against a background of some 1 million naive CD8 T cells, spiked-in Jurkat TCR RNA amounting to a single cell's worth was reported to be detectable.

Libraries were constructed by PCR. Sequenced on an Illumina HiSeq 4000. Bulk TCR libraries were prepared as previously described, using TCR primers listed in Table S5. Total RNA was purified with the Qiagen AllPrep DNA/RNA kit. Before analysis, reads from multiple sequencing runs of one library were combined. Regarding the original processing steps: Reads were retained only if their TCR constant sequence matched exactly, and those retained reads were trimmed to 150 nt and grouped according to their 12-nt molecular barcodes. Reads in each barcode group were sub-clustered using a 15% Levenshtein threshold, and a quality-weighted consensus sequence was built for each RNA molecule. Non-functional sequences were excluded, and lower-count sequences lying one edit away from another sequence were also excluded. Barcode sub-clusters with fewer than 20% of the maximum read count were removed, based on fitting two negative binomial distributions. The public reads were quality trimmed at Q25 with fastp and then assembled into clones with MiXCR by TCRdb, keeping productive beta chains. Rows with one shared CDR3 protein collapse into an entry with the most common genes and DNA. TCRdb assigned the V and J calls; the authors' analysis was not used. Within this sample are hundreds of thousands of distinct CDR3 sequences, with about a fifth of them counted one time only. Roughly 0.86% of the sample comes from the top ten.

This clonotype was observed at least ten times. No cognate antigen has been identified for it. No base-level quality is on record; no much larger clone is a single base apart. Trimming removed 5 bases from V and 2 bases from J; the gene matches leave 5 bases unexplained. The CDR3 starts with the cysteine, ends with the phenylalanine, and has 15 residues. Only CDR3 DNA is held: 45 bases, read in frame from base 1. The germline V gene encodes CDR1 SGHTA and CDR2 FQGNSA. Libraries of naive CD8 T cells were built from around 20,000 to 990,000 sorted cells, with 10%, 30% or 50% of the purified RNA used. Naive CD8 T cells were FACS-sorted as CD8+CD4-CCR7+CD45RA+ on a BD FACSAria II into RLT Plus buffer. To test detection sensitivity, Jurkat RNA equal to ten TCR copies was added to samples of roughly 17,000-1,100,000 naive CD8 T cells. CD8 T cells were enriched using RosetteSep CD8+ T Cell Enrichment Cocktail and Ficoll-Paque, and the enriched cells then underwent ACK red cell lysis.

The chain joins TRBV7-2 to TRBJ2-5, with 10 bases in between that match TRBD1. The TCR was taken from a human donor in good health. Some libraries in this study had Jurkat cell RNA spiked in. Sequenced: naive CD8+ T cells from blood, with Jurkat cell RNA spiked in. Per the publication, the cell subset or site label means: FACS-sorted CD8+CD4-CCR7+CD45RA+ naive T cells. CDR3 protein: CASSRQGASQETQYF. The DNA sequence is TGTGCCAGCAGCAGACAGGGGGCAAGTCAAGAGACCCAGTACTTC.